Here is one T cell receptor (beta chain) with its context. This entry comes from a study of beta chain features in type 1 diabetes. The germline gives CDR1 KGHSH, CDR2 LQKENI. Trimming took off 8 bases at V and 0 bases at J, with 14 bases between the two ends. CDR3 length equals 15 residues. A sort by CD45RO/CCR7/CD25/CD127/CD95/CD27 yielded CD4+ naive, central memory, regulatory and stem cell-like memory cells. Every isolated RNA sample was fully reverse transcribed, so sequencing captured expressed TCRB transcripts. Sequencing was performed with immunoSEQ multiplex PCR; in TCRdb, only in-frame clones are kept and a portion is missing. This table has approximately 140,000 clones, about 7% appearing once.

What was sequenced was central memory CD4+ T cells from blood. The source of this sequence is a woman aged 25 to 39 in good health. The chain is built from TRBV18 and TRBJ2-1; maybe TRBD1 (6 bases). The CDR3 coding sequence is TGTGCCAGCACCGGACAGACAATCTCCTACAATGAGCAGTTCTTC. Protein product: CASTGQTISYNEQFF.